Following are 24 T cell receptor beta chains from one sample sequenced in a study of low-dose radiotherapy and immunotherapy resistance in tumors. Primers targeting TRAV and TRBV primed first-strand cDNA, covering alpha and beta chains. Amplification of TCRs used a constant-region primer and V-primer adapter for around 20 PCR cycles. From the reads, TCRdb called clonotypes with MiXCR, one entry per CDR3 protein. In the table there are thousands of distinct CDR3 sequences, about 57% of which are singletons. The origin of the receptors is a human donor with advanced metastatic prostate, ovarian, gallbladder or colorectal cancer (not recorded which). This table probably holds off-target reads from a library built for another chain.

The chain is built from TRBV10-3 and TRBJ2-7, with TRBD1 matching 10 bases. J gave up 2 bases and V 4 bases, and 2 bases lay outside the gene matches. CDR1 and CDR2 from the germline V gene are ENHRY and SYGVKD. This CDR3 is built from 14 residues. CDR3 sequence: CAISADRGAYEQYF. The CDR3 DNA sequence: TGTGCCATCAGTGCGGACAGGGGGGCCTACGAGCAGTACTTC.

The gene calls are TRBV5-1 and TRBJ2-1, with 8 bases identical to TRBD2. CDR1 is SGHRS and CDR2 is YFSETQ in the germline V gene. This CDR3 comprises 16 residues. Trimming took 0 bases from V and 5 from J; bases not matched to a gene: 7. The CDR3 region is CASSLAGLAGHNEQFF. The CDR3 nucleotides are TGCGCCAGCAGCTTGGCCGGACTAGCAGGGCACAATGAGCAGTTCTTC.

The rearrangement joins TRBV9 to TRBJ2-5, with no clear D. Trimming left V 0 bases short and J 5 bases short, with 14 bases between. Looked up from germline, CDR1 is SGDLS and CDR2 is YYNGEE. The CDR3 consists of 15 residues. In DNA, the CDR3 is TGTGCCAGCAGCGTAGTCGGTTACTCTCGGGAGACCCAGTACTTC. Translated: CASSVVGYSRETQYF.

The chain joins TRBV3-1 to TRBJ2-7; TRBD1 aligns across 8 bases. There are 14 residues in the CDR3. With V trimmed by 4 bases and J by 2 bases, 4 bases remained unmatched. Germline CDR1 LGHDT, CDR2 YNNKEL (reference sequence). In DNA, the CDR3 is TGTGCCAGCAGCCCTCCGGACAGGGCCTACGAGCAGTACTTC. Its translation is CASSPPDRAYEQYF.

In its sample, this clonotype was seen a few times. The chain links TRBV12-3 or TRBV12-4 to TRBJ1-3, with TRBD1 as a possible D gene (5 bases). The CDR3 is made up of 15 amino acids. The V gene lost 3 bases and the J gene lost 0 bases, with 9 bases spanning the gap. CDR3 residues: CASSFTGLSGNTIYF. CDR3 coding DNA: TGTGCCAGCAGTTTTACAGGCCTCTCTGGAAACACCATATATTTT.

The chain links TRBV4-1 to TRBJ2-4, with 8 bases identical to TRBD2. CDR1 and CDR2 from the germline V gene are MGHRA and YSYEKL. This CDR3 contains 16 residues. Trimming at V came to 3 bases and at J to 4 bases, leaving 8 bases not matched to a gene. CDR3 region: CASSQPLTSGKNIQYF. CDR3 nucleotide sequence: TGCGCCAGCAGCCAGCCCCTAACTAGCGGTAAAAACATTCAGTACTTC.

This clonotype was found a few times. The V call is TRBV5-4, the J call TRBJ2-2; D is unclear. Germline V CDR1 and CDR2: SGHNT, YYREEE (reference sequence). With 4 bases removed from V and 1 base from J, the gap between germline ends came to 11 bases. The length of the CDR3 is 15 residues. The chain's CDR3 is CASSTLYKNTGELFF. In nucleotides, the CDR3 is TGTGCCAGCAGCACCTTATACAAGAACACCGGGGAGCTGTTTTTT.

This sequence joins TRBV5-1 and TRBJ2-7; D might be TRBD1 or TRBD2, each matching 6 bases. Germline values: CDR1 SGHRS, CDR2 YFSETQ. The CDR3 loop spans 15 amino acids. Trimming pared 4 bases from V and 3 bases from J, leaving 17 bases between. CDR3 nucleotide sequence: TGCGCCAGCAGCCCTTCCAACGGGGGCCTCTACGAGCAGTACTTC. It translates to CASSPSNGGLYEQYF.

This clonotype was seen a few times. The chain links TRBV5-4 to TRBJ1-2, with unresolved D. Germline assignment: CDR1 SGHNT and CDR2 YYREEE (reference sequence). Trimming shortened V by 4 bases and J by 3 bases, and 16 bases separated the two germline ends. The CDR3 runs to 15 residues. CDR3: CASSDGSPDYYGYTF. The CDR3 DNA reads as TGTGCCAGCAGCGACGGGTCCCCGGACTACTATGGCTACACCTTC.

In this sample, this clonotype turned up a few times. This chain links TRBV11-1 with TRBJ2-1; 7 nucleotides align to TRBD1. This CDR3 has 15 amino acids. Trimming cost V 4 bases and J 3 bases; bases outside gene matches: 6. From germline, CDR1 is SGHAT and CDR2 FQDESV (reference sequence). Written as DNA, the CDR3 is TGTGCCAGCAGCTCACGGGACAGAATCTACAATGAGCAGTTCTTC. Protein product: CASSSRDRIYNEQFF.

The rearrangement links TRBV19 to TRBJ2-1, with 7 bases fitting TRBD2. CDR1 and CDR2 (germline): LNHDA, SQIVND (reference sequence). CDR3 length: 15 amino acids. Germline trimming cut 4 bases from V and 4 bases from J; bases unmatched to any gene: 7. CDR3 bases: TGTGCCAGTAGTAGCGGGGCCGGGGGGTACAATGAGCAGTTCTTC. As protein: CASSSGAGGYNEQFF.

The rearrangement uses TRBV29-1 and TRBJ2-2, with a weak D call TRBD1 (5 bases). The CDR3 runs 13 residues. V was clipped by 4 bases and J by 4 bases, with 10 bases between them. Germline lookup yields CDR1 SQVTM and CDR2 ANQGSEA. The CDR3 is CSVAGQPTGELFF. DNA of the CDR3: TGCAGCGTTGCAGGACAACCCACCGGGGAGCTGTTTTTT.

V is TRBV12-3 or TRBV12-4 and J is TRBJ2-5, with D unclear. V gave up 0 bases and J gave up 5 bases, with 7 bases separating them. The CDR3 runs 13 residues. Written as DNA, the CDR3 is TGTGCCAGCAGTTTAGCAGGCGTCGAGACCCAGTACTTC. This translates into CASSLAGVETQYF.

The chain combines TRBV7-9 with TRBJ1-2, with D unresolved. V was trimmed by 0 bases and J by 3 bases, leaving 14 bases between them. The CDR3 has 16 amino acids. CDR1 is SEHNR and CDR2 is FQNEAQ in the germline V gene (reference sequence). The CDR3 nucleotides are TGTGCCAGCAGCTTAGCGTTAGGCTGGTCGGACTATGGCTACACCTTC. This codes for CASSLALGWSDYGYTF. Filled out from reference TRBV7-9 and TRBJ1-2, the complete variable domain reads DTGVSQNPRHKITKRGQNVTFRCDPISEHNRLYWYRQTLGQGPEFLTYFQNEAQLEKSRLLSDRFSAERPKGSFSTLEIQRTEQGDSAMYLCASSLALGWSDYGYTFGSGTRLTVV.

A few counts support this clonotype. This chain joins TRBV19 and TRBJ1-5; 7 bases align to TRBD1. V lost 9 bases to trimming and J lost 5 bases; unmatched junction nucleotides: 10. CDR1 LNHDA and CDR2 SQIVND come from the germline V gene (reference sequence). The CDR3 is 14 residues long. CDR3 DNA: TGTGCCAGCGAAAAAGACAGGGCCTATCAGCCCCAGCATTTT. Translating it yields CASEKDRAYQPQHF.

The chain has TRBV27 and TRBJ2-1; D is perhaps TRBD2 (6 bases). CDR3 size: 14 residues. Germline lookup yields CDR1 MNHEY and CDR2 SMNVEV (reference sequence). Deletions cut 5 bases from V and 4 bases from J, with 12 bases between. The CDR3 bases are TGTGCCAGCAGTCCCGGGACTCCTTACAATGAGCAGTTCTTC. Encoded protein: CASSPGTPYNEQFF.

The V and J genes are TRBV27 and TRBJ2-5; 12 bases align to TRBD1. J gave up 5 bases and V 6 bases, and 10 bases lay outside the gene matches. The CDR3 length is 16 residues. The germline V gene encodes CDR1 MNHEY and CDR2 SMNVEV (reference sequence). The CDR3 region is CASRPGTGGRMETQYF. The CDR3 coding sequence is TGTGCCAGCAGACCCGGGACAGGGGGCAGGATGGAGACCCAGTACTTC.

The rearrangement uses TRBV7-6 and TRBJ2-7; D is tentatively TRBD1 or TRBD2 (5 bases each). This CDR3 spans 15 amino acids. Trimming stripped 5 bases from V and 0 bases from J, with 14 bases between. Germline CDR1 reads SGHVS; CDR2 reads FNYEAQ. CDR3 nucleotide sequence: TGTGCCAGCAGCGCCGACGGGACGGCCTCCTACGAGCAGTACTTC. It is translated as CASSADGTASYEQYF.

The chain carries TRBV5-1 and TRBJ2-1, with TRBD1 matching 8 bases. This CDR3 contains 14 residues. The V gene end was trimmed by 3 bases and the J gene end by 7 bases; junction bases not matched to a gene: 6. Germline CDR1 reads SGHRS; CDR2 reads YFSETQ. The CDR3 DNA is TGCGCCAGCAGCTATCGGACAGGGTTAAATGAGCAGTTCTTC. This codes for CASSYRTGLNEQFF.

The genes are TRBV15 and TRBJ2-3, with D possibly matching TRBD1 (6 bases). V dropped 3 bases and J dropped 0 bases, with 13 bases sitting between them. CDR3 length: 16 amino acids. CDR1 is LNHNV and CDR2 is YYDKDF in the germline V gene (reference sequence). The CDR3 DNA follows: TGTGCCACCAGCAGTGGACAAGGGGGTAGCACAGATACGCAGTATTTT. It translates to CATSSGQGGSTDTQYF. Together with reference TRBV15 and TRBJ2-3, the CDR3 gives the full variable domain: DAMVIQNPRYQVTQFGKPVTLSCSQTLNHNVMYWYQQKSSQAPKLLFHYYDKDFNNEADTPDNFQSRRPNTSFCFLDIRSPGLGDTAMYLCATSSGQGGSTDTQYFGPGTRLTVL.

The J gene is TRBJ1-4, the V gene TRBV4-3; D remains ambiguous. V was trimmed by 2 bases and J by 0 bases, leaving 7 bases between them. Per the germline V gene, CDR1 is LGHNA and CDR2 is YSLEER. This CDR3 comprises 15 residues. CDR3 DNA sequence: TGCGCCAGCAGCCAACCCGGGTCAACTAATGAAAAACTGTTTTTT. This sequence encodes CASSQPGSTNEKLFF.

This clonotype was detected a few times. The CDR3 here is CASSQTGGPYEQYF. As DNA, the CDR3 is TGCGCCAGCAGCCAGACAGGGGGCCCCTACGAGCAGTACTTC. The V call is TRBV5-1, the J call TRBJ2-7, with 10 bases lining up with TRBD1. V was clipped by 4 bases and J by 2 bases; unmatched bases: 3. This CDR3 is built from 14 residues. Germline CDR1 and CDR2: SGHRS and YFSETQ.

CDR3 region: CASSFGQVNTGELFF. CDR3 bases: TGTGCCAGCAGTTTCGGGCAGGTGAACACCGGGGAGCTGTTTTTT. This sequence joins TRBV27 and TRBJ2-2; D ambiguous. CDR1 is MNHEY and CDR2 is SMNVEV in the germline V gene (reference sequence). The ends were cut back, 3 bases at V and 1 base at J, with 9 bases in the middle. This CDR3 has 15 amino acids.

The chain uses TRBV4-3 and TRBJ1-1, with D unclear. Germline CDR1 reads LGHNA; CDR2 reads YSLEER. This CDR3 is built from 14 residues. The ends were cut back, 1 base at V and 2 bases at J, with 8 bases in the middle. The CDR3 loop is CASSQGVTNTEAFF. Written as DNA, the CDR3 is TGCGCCAGCAGCCAAGGTGTTACAAACACTGAAGCTTTCTTT.